The 18 T cell receptor beta chains listed next were all sequenced from one sample in a study of blood T cells in healthy people across ages. The use of a sample-barcoded 5' primer and a J-beta primer mix characterized a second PCR of roughly 7 to 11 cycles. From the 5' RACE reads, TCRdb called clonotypes with MiXCR, one entry per CDR3 protein. The sample contains hundreds of thousands of distinct CDR3 sequences, around 49% of which appear only once. Input material: blood. The receptors originated from a woman in her sixties or seventies in good health.

The CDR3 sequence is CASSFDRGSGANVLTF. The CDR3 DNA reads as TGTGCCAGCAGTTTTGATCGTGGCTCTGGGGCCAACGTCCTGACTTTC. V usage is TRBV28 and J usage is TRBJ2-6; D unclear. Germline CDR1 is MDHEN and CDR2 is SYDVKM. The V gene lost 3 bases and the J gene lost 0 bases, with 9 bases spanning the gap. This CDR3 is 16 amino acids long.

About this clonotype itself: One junction end disagrees with the germline gene, perhaps due to a read error. The chain is built from TRBV7-8 and TRBJ2-7; D remains unclear. This CDR3 has 11 residues. Germline-derived CDR1 and CDR2 are SGHVS and FQNEAQ. The CDR3 region has the DNA TGTGTCAGCAGCCTGGGGTACGAGCAGTACTTC. It translates to CVSSLGYEQYF.

This chain joins TRBV12-3 or TRBV12-4 and TRBJ2-5; TRBD2 matches at 11 bases. The V segment lost 5 bases and the J segment 5 bases; nucleotides outside the gene matches: 7. There are 15 residues in the CDR3. The CDR3 region is CASSGTSGRCETQYF. The CDR3 bases are TGTGCCAGCAGTGGCACTAGCGGGAGATGTGAGACCCAGTACTTC.

The rearrangement links TRBV27 to TRBJ1-5; TRBD1 matches at 8 bases. This CDR3 has 13 amino acids. Germline V gene data show CDR1 as MNHEY and CDR2 as SMNVEV (reference sequence). V gave up 7 bases and J gave up 5 bases; unmatched junction bases: 4. CDR3 loop: CASTGGWDQPQHF. CDR3 coding DNA: TGTGCCAGCACAGGGGGCTGGGATCAGCCCCAGCATTTT.

The chain employs TRBV4-3 and TRBJ2-1; 9 positions agree with TRBD2. The V and J ends lost 3 bases and 9 bases, in that order; junction bases with no gene match: 9. The CDR3 extends over 15 amino acids. Germline assignment: CDR1 LGHNA and CDR2 YSLEER. The CDR3: CASSHLTGAGGEQFF. The CDR3 nucleotides are TGCGCCAGCAGCCACCTAACGGGAGCGGGAGGTGAGCAGTTCTTC.

The chain couples TRBV28 to TRBJ2-3; D possibly uses TRBD1 or TRBD2 (5 bases each). The CDR3 has 16 residues. CDR1 MDHEN and CDR2 SYDVKM come from the germline V gene. V lost 5 bases and J 1 base, leaving 16 bases between the germline ends. CDR3 coding DNA: TGTGCCAGCAGTAAAGGGACCTACAGTGGCACAGATACGCAGTATTTT. This sequence encodes CASSKGTYSGTDTQYF.

The chain links TRBV12-3 or TRBV12-4 to TRBJ2-5, with 7 bases that match TRBD2. J lost 11 bases, V lost 2 bases, and 11 bases had no gene match. The CDR3 totals 14 residues. CDR3 in DNA: TGTGCCAGCAGTTTACTAGCGGACCGTGAGGAGCAGTACTTC. It is translated as CASSLLADREEQYF.

The chain links TRBV6-6 to TRBJ2-1; D gene ambiguous. Germline V gene data show CDR1 as MNHNY and CDR2 as SVGAGI (reference sequence). Trimming stripped 0 bases from V and 6 bases from J, with 6 bases between. The CDR3 extends over 13 amino acids. The CDR3 protein is CASSYSPGNEQFF. In DNA form, the CDR3 reads TGTGCCAGCAGTTACTCCCCGGGCAATGAGCAGTTCTTC.

The chain joins TRBV28 to TRBJ2-5, with no clear D. The closer fit of TRBJ2-7 to the DNA end suggests the J call may be wrong. The CDR3 is 13 amino acids. The germline V gene has CDR1 MDHEN and CDR2 SYDVKM. The DNA of the CDR3 is TGTGCCAGCAGAGTGGCTAAAAACTACGAGCAGTACTTC. Its protein is CASRVAKNYEQYF.

V and J are TRBV27 and TRBJ1-2, with 7 bases fitting TRBD1. V was pared by 6 bases and J by 2 bases, with 3 bases of the junction left unmatched. Germline CDR1 MNHEY, CDR2 SMNVEV (reference sequence). The CDR3 is 13 residues long. CDR3 bases: TGTGCCAGCAGGCCGGACAGGAACTATGGCTACACCTTC. Translating it yields CASRPDRNYGYTF.

With respect to this clonotype: At one boundary the junction diverges from the germline segment, which might be a read error. This chain uses TRBV6-2 or TRBV6-3 with TRBJ2-5, with D perhaps TRBD2 (6 bases). Germline V CDR1 and CDR2: MNHEY, SVGEGT. The CDR3 contains 14 residues. Written as DNA, the CDR3 is TGTGCCGGCAGCGAAGGACTAACCCAAGAGACCCAGTACTTC. Translated: CAGSEGLTQETQYF.

The chain employs TRBV11-2 and TRBJ2-7, with 8 bases matching TRBD1. CDR1 and CDR2 from the germline V gene are SGHAT and FQNNGV. The V gene end was trimmed by 4 bases and the J gene end by 0 bases; junction bases not matched to a gene: 14. The CDR3 has 18 residues. Here the CDR3 reads CASSYSRRTGPSSYEQYF. CDR3 sequence (DNA): TGTGCCAGCAGCTACTCACGGCGGACAGGGCCTAGCTCCTACGAGCAGTACTTC.

In DNA, the CDR3 is TGCAGTGCTACCCCGGGACTAGCGGTACAAGTAGAGTACTTC. As protein: CSATPGLAVQVEYF. The genes are TRBV20-1 and TRBJ2-7; 11 nucleotides line up with TRBD2. CDR3 length: 14 amino acids. Germline V CDR1 and CDR2: DFQATT, SNEGSKA (reference sequence). Germline trimming cut 4 bases from V and 11 bases from J; bases unmatched to any gene: 13.

This clonotype showed up many times. The chain uses TRBV5-1 and TRBJ2-5, with 9 bases matching TRBD2. This CDR3 has 16 residues. CDR1 is SGHRS and CDR2 is YFSETQ in the germline V gene. V gave up 0 bases and J gave up 5 bases; unmatched junction bases: 8. CDR3 loop: CASSLALAGSWETQYF. The DNA of the CDR3 is TGCGCCAGCAGCTTGGCCCTAGCGGGGTCCTGGGAGACCCAGTACTTC.

This clonotype has at least ten counts. The V call is TRBV20-1, the J call TRBJ1-2; a weak D match, TRBD1 (6 bases). V lost 6 bases to trimming and J lost 3 bases, with 17 bases between them. The CDR3 runs 14 residues. CDR1 is DFQATT and CDR2 is SNEGSKA in the germline V gene (reference sequence). The CDR3 reads CSAPGAGDDYGYTF. CDR3 bases: TGCAGTGCCCCAGGGGCAGGGGACGACTATGGCTACACCTTC.

The chain recombines TRBV20-1 with TRBJ2-6, with D possibly TRBD1 on 6 matching bases. Per germline, CDR1 DFQATT and CDR2 SNEGSKA (reference sequence). Trimming pared 6 bases from V and 3 bases from J, leaving 9 bases between. The CDR3 contains 13 residues. The CDR3 spells CSARGGGANVLTF. Written as DNA, the CDR3 is TGCAGTGCCAGGGGTGGTGGGGCCAACGTCCTGACTTTC.

The chain combines TRBV7-3 with TRBJ2-1; maybe TRBD2 (5 bases). CDR1 is SGHTA and CDR2 is FQGTGA in the germline V gene. V lost 1 base to trimming and J lost 12 bases, with 10 bases between them. The length of the CDR3 is 12 residues. DNA for the CDR3: TGTGCCAGCAGCTTAAACCGAGGGCCGCAGTTCTTC. This codes for CASSLNRGPQFF.

This clonotype showed up just a few times. The chain recombines TRBV9 with TRBJ2-4; the D gene is possibly TRBD1 (6 bases). The better agreement between TRBJ2-7 and the DNA end casts doubt on the J call. Per germline, CDR1 SGDLS and CDR2 YYNGEE. The CDR3 is 15 amino acids. The CDR3 is CASSKLPDTGYEQYF. The CDR3 coding sequence is TGTGCCAGCAGCAAACTTCCAGATACAGGGTACGAGCAGTACTTC.